Listed below are T cell receptor beta chains from one sample, sequenced in a study of chemoradiotherapy in HPV16-positive cancers. Sequenced by immunoSEQ multiplex PCR; TCRdb stores in-frame clones only, minus some. The repertoire holds roughly 400 clones, with about four fifths as singletons. Sequencing was performed on tumor tissue, taken from a patient who underwent chemoradiotherapy. These receptors were collected from a human donor with HPV-associated anogenital cancer. Both conserved end residues are part of each CDR3. The D gene is left open where the match is weak.

CDR3 DNA: TGTGCCAGCAGTAAACCGGGACAGGACACAGATACGCAGTATTTT; CDR3 protein: CASSKPGQDTDTQYF; V gene: TRBV25-1; J gene: TRBJ2-3; D gene: TRBD1
CDR3 DNA: TGTGCCAGCAGCTCGCGGTTTTCCTACGAGCAGTACTTC; CDR3 protein: CASSSRFSYEQYF; V gene: TRBV7-2; J gene: TRBJ2-7; D gene: .
CDR3 DNA: TGTGCCAGCAGCTTAGAAACAGCTCGAAAGACCTATGGCTACACCTTC; CDR3 protein: CASSLETARKTYGYTF; V gene: TRBV7-4; J gene: TRBJ1-2; D gene: .
CDR3 DNA: TGCGCCAGCAGCTTGGTTCCCCCTCTTGGCGGGAGGGATTACGAGCAGTACTTC; CDR3 protein: CASSLVPPLGGRDYEQYF; V gene: TRBV5-1; J gene: TRBJ2-7; D gene: TRBD2
CDR3 DNA: TGTGCCAGCAGTGCCGGGACAGGGGGCAATCAGCCCCAGCATTTT; CDR3 protein: CASSAGTGGNQPQHF; V gene: TRBV25-1; J gene: TRBJ1-5; D gene: TRBD1
CDR3 DNA: TGTGCCAGTAGCCACGGGGGGAACCAAGAGACCCAGTACTTC; CDR3 protein: CASSHGGNQETQYF; V gene: TRBV19; J gene: TRBJ2-5; D gene: TRBD2
CDR3 DNA: TGTGCCAGTAGTATGCGGGGAAACACTGAAGCTTTCTTT; CDR3 protein: CASSMRGNTEAFF; V gene: TRBV19; J gene: TRBJ1-1; D gene: .
CDR3 DNA: TGTGCCAGCAGCCCTGACAGGGGGAATGAAAAACTGTTTTTT; CDR3 protein: CASSPDRGNEKLFF; V gene: TRBV28; J gene: TRBJ1-4; D gene: TRBD1
CDR3 DNA: TGTGCCAGCACCACGGGAGGGGCCACAGGGAACTATGGCTACACCTTC; CDR3 protein: CASTTGGATGNYGYTF; V gene: TRBV28; J gene: TRBJ1-2; D gene: .
CDR3 DNA: TGTGCCAGCAGTGAGCTCAACTATGGCTACACCTTC; CDR3 protein: CASSELNYGYTF; V gene: TRBV25-1; J gene: TRBJ1-2; D gene: .